This is a list of T cell receptor beta chains from one sample in a study of blood T cell repertoires in COVID-19. Measured with immunoSEQ multiplex PCR; TCRdb has only the in-frame clones, and not every one. The repertoire consists of over 250,000 clones, with 70% to 85% occurring once and the leading ten covering about 1.6%. What was sequenced was peripheral blood. These TCRs come from a human donor with COVID-19, enrolled during active disease. The donor label of this sample is uncertain. Each CDR3 is given with its conserved first and last residue. The order of the fields is V gene, D gene, clone size, J gene, CDR3 DNA, CDR3 protein. The D gene is left open where the match is weak. Rows give clone size only sometimes, using once, few, many, or a class for an expanded clone.

TRBV4-1	.	.	TRBJ2-1	TGCGCCAGCAGCCAAGATAGGGGGTTGGGGGTCTACAATGAGCAGTTCTTC	CASSQDRGLGVYNEQFF
TRBV6-5	TRBD2	.	TRBJ2-5	TGTGCCAGCAGTTCTAGCGGGATCGTCCAAGAGACCCAGTACTTC	CASSSSGIVQETQYF
TRBV7-9	TRBD1	few	TRBJ1-5	TGTGCCAGCAGCTGGGGACAGGGAAGCAATCAGCCCCAGCATTTT	CASSWGQGSNQPQHF
TRBV28	.	few	TRBJ2-2	TGTGCCAGCAGTTTGCAGGGGCGTGAACGGGAGCTGTTTTTT	CASSLQGRERELFF
TRBV7-2	.	.	TRBJ1-1	TGTGCCAGCAGCTTAGAGGGATCAGGTCGGGGAACTGAAGCTTTCTTT	CASSLEGSGRGTEAFF
TRBV5-6	TRBD1	.	TRBJ2-2	TGTGCCAGCAGCTGGAGGACAGGGGGCTTGGGCGGGGAGCTGTTTTTT	CASSWRTGGLGGELFF
TRBV15	.	.	TRBJ1-4	TGTGCCACCAGCAGAGTCGGTGGGCGGGCGGCAACTAATGAAAAACTGTTTTTT	CATSRVGGRAATNEKLFF
TRBV7-2	TRBD1	.	TRBJ1-1	TGTGCCAGCAGCAGGATAGGGGGCTCGGTCACTGAAGCTTTCTTT	CASSRIGGSVTEAFF
TRBV23-1	.	.	TRBJ1-5	TGCGCCAGCAGTCAATTCCGTAGGCAGGGGAATCAGCCCCAGCATTTT	CASSQFRRQGNQPQHF
TRBV28	TRBD1	.	TRBJ1-2	TGTGCCAGCAGTCCATACTCCAGGGGGCGCGACTATGGCTACACCTTC	CASSPYSRGRDYGYTF
TRBV11-2	TRBD1	.	TRBJ1-5	TGTGCCAGCAGCTTAGACAGGGGGGTACAGCCCCAGCATTTT	CASSLDRGVQPQHF
TRBV28	.	few	TRBJ1-4	TGTGCCAGCAGTTTAGAACCAGGGCCAACTAATGAAAAACTGTTTTTT	CASSLEPGPTNEKLFF